The 28 T cell receptor beta chains below come from one sample, sequenced in a study of blood T cell repertoires in COVID-19. The assay was immunoSEQ multiplex PCR, and TCRdb's table has in-frame clones only and misses some. Of more than 400,000 clones listed, 87% are singletons. The material sequenced was PBMCs or T cells enriched from blood (not recorded which). These receptor sequences come from a woman under 30 who had recovered from COVID-19.

The V and J genes are TRBV6-5 and TRBJ2-7; the D gene is possibly TRBD2 (6 bases). Trimming pared 6 bases from V and 5 bases from J, leaving 20 bases between. CDR1 MNHEY and CDR2 SVGAGI come from the germline V gene. The CDR3 covers 15 residues. The CDR3 is CASSPTRGLGNEQYF. As DNA, the CDR3 is TGTGCCAGCAGCCCAACACGGGGGTTGGGCAACGAGCAGTACTTC.

V is TRBV5-6 and J is TRBJ2-5; 11 nucleotides line up with TRBD2. The germline V gene encodes CDR1 SGHDT and CDR2 YYEEEE. The CDR3 is 13 residues long. Trimming at V came to 5 bases and at J to 11 bases, leaving 8 bases not matched to a gene. CDR3 nucleotides: TGTGCCAGCAGTTTTCTAGCGGGGGGCTCTCAGTACTTC. It translates to CASSFLAGGSQYF.

The chain combines TRBV30 with TRBJ1-1; 10 nucleotides line up with TRBD1. Trimming removed 5 bases from V and 1 base from J; junction bases left unmatched: 10. Germline assignment: CDR1 GTSNPN and CDR2 SVGIG (reference sequence). The CDR3 runs to 16 residues. The CDR3 DNA follows: TGTGCCTGGGACTTGGGGGGGACAGGGGAGAACACTGAAGCTTTCTTT. Its translation: CAWDLGGTGENTEAFF.

The chain couples TRBV6-5 to TRBJ1-2; D is perhaps TRBD1 (6 bases). V lost 7 bases and J 5 bases, leaving 20 bases between the germline ends. Germline V lookup: CDR1 MNHEY, CDR2 SVGAGI. The CDR3 is made up of 15 amino acids. The CDR3 loop reads CASILTGTLNYGYTF. The CDR3 DNA reads TGTGCCAGCATATTAACCGGGACACTTAATTATGGCTACACCTTC.

By share, this clone counts as medium-sized. The chain combines TRBV5-1 with TRBJ2-5, with 8 bases aligning to TRBD2. The junction had 9 bases not matched to a gene; V was cut back by 5 bases and J by 0 bases. Germline lookup yields CDR1 SGHRS and CDR2 YFSETQ. There are 16 residues in the CDR3. The CDR3 coding sequence is TGCGCCAGCAGTCCGAGTAGCGGGGCCGACCAAGAGACCCAGTACTTC. This translates into CASSPSSGADQETQYF.

V gene TRBV5-8 combines with J gene TRBJ2-1, with 7 nucleotides matching TRBD1. The CDR3 is 14 residues long. The V gene end was trimmed by 0 bases and the J gene end by 5 bases; junction bases not matched to a gene: 2. The germline CDR1 and CDR2 sequences are SGHTS and YDEGEE. The CDR3, as DNA: TGTGCCAGCAGCTTGGATGGACAGGACAATGAGCAGTTCTTC. It yields the protein CASSLDGQDNEQFF.

This clone was picked up a small number of times. The chain uses TRBV5-1 and TRBJ1-1; D is unclear. The germline CDR1 and CDR2 sequences are SGHRS and YFSETQ. The CDR3 contains 13 residues. Trimming cost V 5 bases and J 3 bases, with 11 bases left between them. DNA for the CDR3: TGCGCCAGCAGGGTTGGGAGTGACACTGAAGCTTTCTTT. Amino acid sequence: CASRVGSDTEAFF.

CDR3 nucleotides: TGCGCCAGCAGCTGGAAGGGCCGGGGGACTGAAGCTTTCTTT. It yields the protein CASSWKGRGTEAFF. The V and J genes are TRBV5-1 and TRBJ1-1, with TRBD1 as a possible D gene (5 bases). The CDR3 is 14 amino acids. The V end lost 3 bases, the J end lost 5 bases, and 14 bases lay between the germline ends. The V gene's germline CDR1 is SGHRS and CDR2 YFSETQ.

This rearrangement joins TRBV28 to TRBJ1-5; D is possibly TRBD1 (5 bases). CDR3 size: 13 residues. Germline CDR1 reads MDHEN; CDR2 reads SYDVKM. V was cut by 3 bases and J by 9 bases, with 12 bases left in between. The CDR3 DNA reads as TGTGCCAGCAGTTTCCCGGCTACAGGGCCCCAGCATTTT. This translates into CASSFPATGPQHF.

The chain is built from TRBV30 and TRBJ1-1; TRBD1 matches 7 bases. CDR3 length: 16 residues. Germline V gene data show CDR1 as GTSNPN and CDR2 as SVGIG (reference sequence). Losses at the gene ends were 4 bases for V and 0 bases for J; bases not matched to a gene: 11. The chain's CDR3 is CAWKDLLTGMNTEAFF. The CDR3 DNA reads TGTGCCTGGAAGGATTTATTGACAGGGATGAACACTGAAGCTTTCTTT.

This CDR3 is CASSDRENTEAFF. The DNA for the CDR3 is TGTGCCAGCAGTGATCGGGAGAACACTGAAGCTTTCTTT. The chain combines TRBV6-4 with TRBJ1-1; D gene uncertain. The CDR3 contains 13 residues. In germline, CDR1 is MRHNA, CDR2 SNTAGT. The ends were cut back, 3 bases at V and 1 base at J, with 6 bases in the middle.

J is TRBJ1-1 and V is TRBV28; D perhaps matches TRBD1 (5 bases). The CDR3 is 13 residues long. Between the trimmed V and J ends, which lost 1 base and 4 bases, there was a span of 7 bases. CDR1 is MDHEN, CDR2 SYDVKM, per germline. CDR3 loop: CASSLLGGTEAFF. The CDR3 region has the DNA TGTGCCAGCAGTTTATTGGGGGGCACTGAAGCTTTCTTT.

The CDR3 spells CSVTEGGDEQYF. The CDR3 nucleotides are TGCAGCGTTACCGAGGGCGGGGACGAGCAGTACTTC. V and J are TRBV29-1 and TRBJ2-7; a weak D match, TRBD2 (6 bases). This CDR3 contains 12 residues. Trimming took off 5 bases at V and 5 bases at J, with 13 bases between the two ends. Germline V lookup: CDR1 SQVTM, CDR2 ANQGSEA.

In DNA form, the CDR3 reads TGTGCCACCAGTGTGCCGCGGGGACAGGGAGTGTATGGCTACACCTTC. Protein: CATSVPRGQGVYGYTF. The V gene is TRBV24-1, the J gene TRBJ1-2; 9 bases agree with TRBD1. Germline CDR1 and CDR2: KGHDR and SFDVKD. V trimming: 5 bases; J trimming: 5 bases; junction bases outside the gene matches: 11. CDR3 size: 16 residues.

This rearrangement joins TRBV18 to TRBJ1-1; 10 bases align to TRBD1. After removal of 3 bases from V and 6 bases from J, the junction contained 4 bases not matched to a gene. This CDR3 is 14 amino acids long. Germline values: CDR1 KGHSH, CDR2 LQKENI. CDR3 sequence (DNA): TGTGCCAGCTCACCGGGACAGGGGATCGCTGAAGCTTTCTTT. The encoded protein is CASSPGQGIAEAFF. Full variable domain (outside the CDR3, taken from reference TRBV18 and TRBJ1-1): NAGVMQNPRHLVRRRGQEARLRCSPMKGHSHVYWYRQLPEEGLKFMVYLQKENIIDESGMPKERFSAEFPKEGPSILRIQQVVRGDSAAYFCASSPGQGIAEAFFGQGTRLTVV.

The V call is TRBV5-1, the J call TRBJ2-7; D uncertain. The CDR3 is 14 residues long. Germline V gene lookup returns CDR1 SGHRS and CDR2 YFSETQ. The V end lost 0 bases, the J end lost 0 bases, and 7 bases lay between the germline ends. This CDR3 is CASSLDSGSYEQYF. The CDR3 DNA reads as TGCGCCAGCAGCTTGGACTCCGGCTCCTACGAGCAGTACTTC.

The chain combines TRBV11-2 with TRBJ2-7; 9 bases are shared with TRBD2. The ends lost 0 bases at V and 3 bases at J; junction bases unmatched: 6. The CDR3 length is 16 residues. Germline-derived CDR1 and CDR2 are SGHAT and FQNNGV. CDR3 sequence (DNA): TGTGCCAGCAGCTTAGATGGCGGGGGGGCATTCTACGAGCAGTACTTC. This translates into CASSLDGGGAFYEQYF.

The rearrangement links TRBV7-9 to TRBJ2-7, with D possibly TRBD2 on 6 matching bases. The germline V and J ends were trimmed by 5 bases and 7 bases, with 27 bases remaining between them. This CDR3 is 17 amino acids long. Germline V CDR1 and CDR2: SEHNR, FQNEAQ (reference sequence). CDR3 protein: CASSQGGFGADAGEQYF. CDR3 coding DNA: TGTGCCAGCAGCCAGGGAGGTTTCGGGGCGGACGCCGGGGAGCAGTACTTC.

This clone was observed a single time. The chain has TRBV27 and TRBJ1-2, with D possibly matching TRBD1 (5 bases). The germline V gene encodes CDR1 MNHEY and CDR2 SMNVEV (reference sequence). This CDR3 comprises 11 residues. V lost 4 bases, J lost 9 bases, and 9 bases lay in between. The CDR3 protein is CASSWQGSYTF. The CDR3 nucleotides are TGTGCCAGCAGTTGGCAGGGAAGCTACACCTTC.

This sequence joins TRBV10-3 and TRBJ2-7; D not certain. The ends were cut back, 6 bases at V and 1 base at J, with 4 bases in the middle. This CDR3 has 11 amino acids. Per germline, CDR1 ENHRY and CDR2 SYGVKD. The CDR3 reads CAISKSYEQYF. In DNA form, the CDR3 reads TGTGCCATCAGCAAATCCTACGAGCAGTACTTC.

CDR3 in amino acids: CASSPLVVGEESLHF. The CDR3 DNA reads TGTGCCAGCAGCCCCCTCGTGGTCGGGGAAGAGTCCCTCCACTTT. The gene calls are TRBV3-1 (or the pseudogene TRBV3-2) and TRBJ1-6; D not certain. This CDR3 contains 15 residues. The germline gives CDR1 LGHDT, CDR2 YNNKEL (reference sequence). Trimming took off 4 bases at V and 14 bases at J, with 21 bases between the two ends.

The genes are TRBV9 and TRBJ1-3; D remains unclear. Germline V gene sequence: CDR1 SGDLS, CDR2 YYNGEE. Trimming left V 0 bases short and J 3 bases short, with 4 bases between. CDR3 length equals 13 residues. The CDR3 sequence is CASSVDNGNTIYF. CDR3 nucleotides: TGTGCCAGCAGCGTAGACAATGGAAACACCATATATTTT.

The chain recombines TRBV5-4 with TRBJ2-3; D possibly corresponds to TRBD2 (5 bases). Germline V gene data show CDR1 as SGHNT and CDR2 as YYREEE (reference sequence). The CDR3 runs 16 residues. The V and J ends lost 0 bases and 0 bases respectively, with 11 bases between them. The CDR3 reads CASSLVRTSSTDTQYF. The CDR3 nucleotides are TGTGCCAGCAGCTTGGTTCGGACTTCTAGCACAGATACGCAGTATTTT.

This chain joins TRBV19 and TRBJ2-7, with D maybe TRBD2 (6 bases). Between the trimmed V and J ends, which lost 0 bases and 4 bases, there was a span of 13 bases. The CDR3 contains 15 residues. The V gene's germline CDR1 is LNHDA and CDR2 SQIVND (reference sequence). This CDR3 reads CASSIEPRGPYEQYF. For the CDR3, the DNA is TGTGCCAGTAGTATAGAGCCGCGGGGTCCGTACGAGCAGTACTTC.

The J gene is TRBJ1-1, the V gene TRBV19; 10 nucleotides agree with TRBD1. V lost 9 bases to trimming and J lost 3 bases; unmatched junction nucleotides: 25. CDR3 length: 20 amino acids. Germline values: CDR1 LNHDA, CDR2 SQIVND (reference sequence). CDR3 sequence: CASTVQAGGQGYVIHTEAFF. The CDR3 DNA is TGTGCCAGCACGGTTCAGGCAGGGGGACAGGGGTACGTGATCCACACTGAAGCTTTCTTT.

The rearrangement joins TRBV5-4 to TRBJ2-5; a possible D gene is TRBD1 (6 bases). CDR1 is SGHNT, CDR2 YYREEE, per germline (reference sequence). V dropped 4 bases and J dropped 0 bases, with 10 bases sitting between them. The CDR3 is 14 residues long. This CDR3 reads CASSHWTDQETQYF. The CDR3 DNA reads as TGTGCCAGCAGCCACTGGACAGACCAAGAGACCCAGTACTTC.

The sample holds a few counts of this clone. The chain combines TRBV9 with TRBJ2-7, with 7 bases that match TRBD1. Losses at the gene ends were 6 bases for V and 6 bases for J; bases not matched to a gene: 27. CDR1 is SGDLS and CDR2 is YYNGEE in the germline V gene. This CDR3 has 19 residues. The CDR3 DNA is TGTGCCAGCAAATTCCACGCAACATTGAGGGACAGAGGGCAATCCGAGCAGTACTTC. This encodes CASKFHATLRDRGQSEQYF.

The J gene is TRBJ2-3, the V gene TRBV30; the D gene is possibly TRBD1 (5 bases). The CDR3 length is 14 residues. The germline V and J ends were trimmed by 5 bases and 0 bases, with 12 bases remaining between them. Germline CDR1 and CDR2: GTSNPN and SVGIG (reference sequence). The CDR3: CAWRQSLSTDTQYF. The DNA of the CDR3 is TGTGCCTGGCGACAGAGCTTAAGCACAGATACGCAGTATTTT.